These 28 T cell receptor beta chains share one sample of origin, sequenced in a study of beta chain features in type 1 diabetes. The study, taken as a whole, reports: For Type 1 diabetes patients, all four CD4+ subsets carried TCRB CDR3s that were moderately but significantly shorter.

Every bit of the isolated RNA underwent reverse transcription, so sequencing read expressed TCRB transcripts. Sequencing used immunoSEQ multiplex PCR; TCRdb keeps in-frame clones, though not all of them. The table records 200,000 to 300,000 clones, approximately 11% of them present only once. Their cognate antigens are unknown. Sequenced: naive CD4+ T cells from blood. The receptor set was obtained from a man younger than 45 with type 1 diabetes.

This clone appeared a few times. This chain joins TRBV7-8 and TRBJ2-3; tentative D call: TRBD2 (5 bases). The V end was cut by 1 base, the J end by 3 bases, with 14 bases between. The germline gives CDR1 SGHVS, CDR2 FQNEAQ. This CDR3 contains 16 residues. CDR3 in DNA: TGTGCCAGCAGCTTAGTGCGTCTAGCCAATACAGATACGCAGTATTTT. Translated: CASSLVRLANTDTQYF.

This clone appeared a few times. The V and J genes are TRBV7-6 and TRBJ2-7; 9 bases align to TRBD1. Germline CDR1 and CDR2: SGHVS and FNYEAQ. This CDR3 region has 14 residues. The junction had 3 bases not matched to a gene; V was cut back by 5 bases and J by 1 base. The CDR3 bases are TGTGCCAGCAGCCTGGACAGGGGTTCCTACGAGCAGTACTTC. Translating gives CASSLDRGSYEQYF.

This clone was counted between two and nine times. V is TRBV6-6 and J is TRBJ2-7, with 9 positions matching TRBD2. With V trimmed by 2 bases and J by 0 bases, 5 bases remained unmatched. This CDR3 is built from 16 residues. The germline V gene encodes CDR1 MNHNY and CDR2 SVGAGI (reference sequence). This CDR3 reads CASSYLSGGTSYEQYF. CDR3 sequence (DNA): TGTGCCAGCAGTTACCTCAGCGGGGGGACCTCCTACGAGCAGTACTTC.

This clone was counted only a few times. J is TRBJ2-5 and V is TRBV28, with 7 bases lining up with TRBD1. J gave up 3 bases and V 3 bases, and 1 base lay outside the gene matches. Per the germline V gene, CDR1 is MDHEN and CDR2 is SYDVKM. The length of the CDR3 is 13 residues. CDR3 loop: CASSFGTEETQYF. In nucleotides, the CDR3 is TGTGCCAGCAGTTTTGGGACAGAAGAGACCCAGTACTTC.

This clone appeared a few times. The chain links TRBV5-1 to TRBJ2-1; tentative D call: TRBD2 (6 bases). There are 14 residues in the CDR3. CDR1 is SGHRS, CDR2 YFSETQ, per germline. V was clipped by 0 bases and J by 7 bases, with 11 bases between them. In nucleotides, the CDR3 is TGCGCCAGCAGCTTGGCAGCAGGGAGGAATGAGCAGTTCTTC. Protein product: CASSLAAGRNEQFF.

V is TRBV10-3 and J is TRBJ2-1; TRBD2 agrees at 7 bases. This CDR3 comprises 15 residues. Germline V CDR1 and CDR2: ENHRY, SYGVKD. V shed 2 bases, J shed 0 bases, and the junction held 1 base outside the gene matches. This chain's CDR3 is CAISERTSSYNEQFF. CDR3 coding DNA: TGTGCCATCAGTGAGAGGACTAGCTCCTACAATGAGCAGTTCTTC.

V and J are TRBV7-2 and TRBJ2-3, with D unclear. With 0 bases removed from V and 7 bases from J, the gap between germline ends came to 11 bases. This CDR3 region has 14 residues. Germline V lookup: CDR1 SGHTA, CDR2 FQGNSA. For the CDR3, the DNA is TGTGCCAGCAGCTTAGCTGGCGGTCTAAATACGCAGTATTTT. It specifies CASSLAGGLNTQYF.

This clone turned up a few times. V is TRBV18 and J is TRBJ2-3, with a possible D match to TRBD1 (6 bases). This CDR3 comprises 16 residues. Germline lookup yields CDR1 KGHSH and CDR2 LQKENI. V was pared by 3 bases and J by 0 bases, with 13 bases between. This chain's CDR3 is CASSPPTGVSTDTQYF. CDR3 coding DNA: TGTGCCAGCTCACCTCCGACAGGAGTGAGCACAGATACGCAGTATTTT. The whole variable domain, filled in from reference TRBV18 and TRBJ2-3, reads NAGVMQNPRHLVRRRGQEARLRCSPMKGHSHVYWYRQLPEEGLKFMVYLQKENIIDESGMPKERFSAEFPKEGPSILRIQQVVRGDSAAYFCASSPPTGVSTDTQYFGPGTRLTVL.

V gene TRBV14 combines with J gene TRBJ2-5; TRBD1 matches 7 bases. From germline, CDR1 is SGHDN and CDR2 FVKESK. The CDR3 is 14 amino acids. The V and J ends lost 2 bases and 3 bases, in that order; junction bases with no gene match: 3. DNA of the CDR3: TGTGCCAGCAGCCAAATGGGGACAGAAGAGACCCAGTACTTC. Amino acids: CASSQMGTEETQYF.

In its sample, this clone was seen a few times. The CDR3 loop is CASSSGLRTEQYF. The CDR3 DNA sequence: TGCGCCAGCAGCTCGGGACTCCGGACCGAGCAGTACTTC. This chain connects TRBV5-1 to TRBJ2-7; tentative D call: TRBD2 (6 bases). In germline, CDR1 is SGHRS, CDR2 YFSETQ. This CDR3 has 13 residues. V shed 3 bases and J shed 6 bases, with 13 bases lying between them.

V gene TRBV7-9 combines with J gene TRBJ1-2; D unresolved. This CDR3 region has 15 residues. In germline, CDR1 is SEHNR, CDR2 FQNEAQ (reference sequence). Trimming removed 4 bases at V and 3 bases at J, with 15 bases between. CDR3 protein: CASSSHRRRDYGYTF. In DNA, the CDR3 is TGTGCCAGCAGCTCACACCGGAGGAGGGACTATGGCTACACCTTC.

This clone was counted a few times. The chain links TRBV2 to TRBJ2-1; D possibly corresponds to TRBD2 (5 bases). There are 13 residues in the CDR3. Germline CDR1 reads SNHLY; CDR2 reads FYNNEI. V was clipped by 6 bases and J by 3 bases, with 9 bases between them. The chain's CDR3 is CASRLENYNEQFF. Here the CDR3 DNA reads TGTGCCAGCAGACTAGAAAACTACAATGAGCAGTTCTTC.

This chain uses TRBV6-5 with TRBJ2-5, with D possibly matching TRBD1 (6 bases). The end of the DNA aligns better with TRBJ2-7, so the J call may be wrong. Germline-derived CDR1 and CDR2 are MNHEY and SVGAGI. The CDR3 extends over 15 amino acids. This CDR3 is CASSAQGKGAYEQYF. CDR3 in DNA: TGTGCCAGCAGTGCACAGGGAAAAGGGGCCTACGAGCAGTACTTC.

The chain employs TRBV12-5 and TRBJ1-1; 7 positions match TRBD1. There are 16 residues in the CDR3. The germline V gene encodes CDR1 LGHNT and CDR2 FRNRAP. V dropped 0 bases and J dropped 4; count of bases not matched to a gene: 8. CDR3 coding DNA: TGTGCTAGTGGTTTGGTGCTCACAGGGGTGGGCACTGAAGCTTTCTTT. Protein product: CASGLVLTGVGTEAFF.

The chain is built from TRBV29-1 and TRBJ2-3; 13 bases agree with TRBD2. Trimming took 0 bases from V and 0 from J; bases not matched to a gene: 3. The V gene's germline CDR1 is SQVTM and CDR2 ANQGSEA. CDR3 length: 17 residues. The CDR3 DNA is TGCAGCGTTGAAGAGGGGGGACTAGCGGGGAGCACAGATACGCAGTATTTT. Residues: CSVEEGGLAGSTDTQYF.

This clone was counted between two and nine times. CDR3 loop: CSVEGTNYNEQFF. The DNA for the CDR3 is TGCAGCGTTGAGGGGACTAATTACAATGAGCAGTTCTTC. The J gene is TRBJ2-1, the V gene TRBV29-1; 7 nucleotides agree with TRBD2. CDR1 is SQVTM and CDR2 is ANQGSEA in the germline V gene. This CDR3 spans 13 amino acids. Losses at the gene ends were 3 bases for V and 4 bases for J; bases not matched to a gene: 3.

The rearrangement uses TRBV21-1 and TRBJ1-5. TRBV21-1 is noted as a pseudogene. CDR3 length: 16 residues. The CDR3 loop is CASRLLVDGGNQPQHF. The CDR3 DNA reads as TGTGCCAGCAGGCTCTTAGTCGACGGGGGCAATCAGCCCCAGCATTTT.

The chain is built from TRBV19 and TRBJ2-1; weak D call: TRBD2 (6 bases). The V gene's germline CDR1 is LNHDA and CDR2 SQIVND (reference sequence). CDR3 size: 15 residues. The V gene lost 4 bases and the J gene lost 1 base, with 11 bases spanning the gap. CDR3 nucleotides: TGTGCCAGTAGTACCCGACTAGGGTCCTACAATGAGCAGTTCTTC. It encodes CASSTRLGSYNEQFF.

The rearrangement links TRBV5-1 to TRBJ2-7; tentatively, D is TRBD2 (6 bases). The V gene lost 6 bases and the J gene lost 2 bases, with 15 bases spanning the gap. The germline V gene encodes CDR1 SGHRS and CDR2 YFSETQ. The CDR3 is 14 amino acids. CDR3 sequence reads: CASTRGGPAYEQYF. The CDR3 DNA reads as TGCGCCAGCACCCGGGGAGGACCCGCCTACGAGCAGTACTTC. Full variable domain (remainder filled in from reference TRBV5-1 and TRBJ2-7): KAGVTQTPRYLIKTRGQQVTLSCSPISGHRSVSWYQQTPGQGLQFLFEYFSETQRNKGNFPGRFSGRQFSNSRSEMNVSTLELGDSALYLCASTRGGPAYEQYFGPGTRLTVT.

The chain links TRBV7-8 to TRBJ1-6; D is ambiguous. This CDR3 is built from 15 residues. Germline V gene lookup returns CDR1 SGHVS and CDR2 FQNEAQ. Trimming stripped 1 base from V and 7 bases from J, with 11 bases between. The CDR3 loop is CASSLGRGFNSPLHF. The DNA for the CDR3 is TGTGCCAGCAGCTTAGGACGAGGCTTCAATTCACCCCTCCACTTT.

The rearrangement uses TRBV6-5 and TRBJ2-2; 8 bases agree with TRBD1. CDR1 is MNHEY, CDR2 SVGAGI, per germline. The CDR3 is made up of 15 amino acids. With 6 bases clipped from V and 1 base from J, the junction kept 4 bases outside the gene matches. CDR3: CASRRQGLNTGELFF. The CDR3 nucleotides are TGTGCCAGCAGACGACAGGGGTTGAACACCGGGGAGCTGTTTTTT.

This clone turned up a few times. The rearrangement joins TRBV4-2 to TRBJ1-5, with a possible D match to TRBD1 (6 bases). V was cut by 0 bases and J by 1 base, with 13 bases left in between. CDR1 is LGHNA, CDR2 YNFKEQ, per germline. The CDR3 is 17 amino acids. The CDR3 spells CASSQDRWGRSNQPQHF. The CDR3 region has the DNA TGTGCCAGCAGCCAAGATCGCTGGGGGCGAAGCAATCAGCCCCAGCATTTT.

The gene calls are TRBV5-4 and TRBJ1-4; maybe TRBD1 (6 bases). The CDR3 consists of 16 residues. Per the germline V gene, CDR1 is SGHNT and CDR2 is YYREEE (reference sequence). The V end lost 0 bases, the J end lost 8 bases, and 17 bases lay between the germline ends. The CDR3 protein is CASSLGTGSQREKLFF. Here the CDR3 DNA reads TGTGCCAGCAGCTTGGGAACAGGGTCCCAAAGGGAAAAACTGTTTTTT.

There are a few counts of this clone. The chain combines TRBV30 with TRBJ2-1; 7 bases are shared with TRBD1. The CDR3 sequence is 15 residues long. Germline assignment: CDR1 GTSNPN and CDR2 SVGIG (reference sequence). V gave up 4 bases and J gave up 0 bases; unmatched junction bases: 6. The CDR3 DNA follows: TGTGCCTGGAACGGACAGGTGGGCTCCTACAATGAGCAGTTCTTC. Translated, it gives CAWNGQVGSYNEQFF.

The gene calls are TRBV29-1 and TRBJ1-6; the D gene is possibly TRBD1 (6 bases). Per germline, CDR1 SQVTM and CDR2 ANQGSEA. The length of the CDR3 is 13 residues. The V end was cut by 5 bases, the J end by 6 bases, with 11 bases between. CDR3 DNA sequence: TGCAGCGTTCAACAGGGTGCTAATTCACCCCTCCACTTT. Its protein is CSVQQGANSPLHF.

This clone has more than one count but fewer than ten. This chain joins TRBV7-9 and TRBJ1-2; D is unclear. There are 12 residues in the CDR3. CDR1 and CDR2 from the germline V gene are SEHNR and FQNEAQ (reference sequence). Deletions cut 5 bases from V and 6 bases from J, with 10 bases between. CDR3 residues: CASSQEGHGYTF. In DNA form, the CDR3 reads TGTGCCAGCAGCCAAGAGGGCCATGGCTACACCTTC.

The chain is built from TRBV21-1 and TRBJ1-6. TRBV21-1 counts as a pseudogene. The CDR3 consists of 12 residues. This CDR3 reads CASRSSWEPLHF. The CDR3 region has the DNA TGTGCCAGCAGGAGTTCTTGGGAGCCCCTCCACTTT.

The chain employs TRBV6-5 and TRBJ2-5, with D tentatively TRBD2 (6 bases). Trimming left V 5 bases short and J 4 bases short, with 17 bases between. This CDR3 comprises 15 residues. The germline CDR1 and CDR2 sequences are MNHEY and SVGAGI. CDR3 amino acids: CASSGALLAAETQYF. The CDR3 DNA reads TGTGCCAGCAGTGGGGCCTTACTAGCCGCAGAGACCCAGTACTTC.